This T cell receptor (beta chain) was documented in a study of immune evolution from preneoplasia to lung adenocarcinoma. TCRdb's copy holds only in-frame clones and misses some; the assay was immunoSEQ multiplex PCR. The data contain some 9,200 clones, nearly 80% of them singletons. The sequencing input was FFPE lung adenocarcinoma in situ tissue. This receptor was obtained from a person aged 80 or over with lung adenocarcinoma.

The CDR3 coding sequence is TGTGCCAGCAGCCACGGACGTCGGGGCTATAACTATGGCTACACCTTC. Its translation is CASSHGRRGYNYGYTF. The gene calls are TRBV28 and TRBJ1-2; weak D call: TRBD1 (5 bases). In germline, CDR1 is MDHEN, CDR2 SYDVKM. CDR3 length: 16 amino acids. The V end lost 6 bases, the J end lost 1 base, and 18 bases lay between the germline ends.